These T cell receptor beta chains were read from a single sample in a study of blood T cell repertoires in COVID-19. The method was immunoSEQ multiplex PCR; TCRdb's version includes in-frame clones alone and lacks a portion of them. The sample lists around 61,000 clones, about nine tenths occurring once. Material: peripheral blood. Source of these receptors: a man aged 50 to 59 with active COVID-19. Each CDR3 is given without its conserved first and last residue. Clone size appears in some rows only: once, few, many, or a class for an expanded clone.

clone_size v_call cdr3_aa
- TRBV27 ASSSSVLVGQF
- TRBV2 ASSESQGRAYNSPLH
- TRBV4-1 ASSHAGMNTEAF
- TRBV7-2 ASSLDGQGIPGELF
- TRBV23-1 ASSPPQSGGPTDTQY
- TRBV12-3/TRBV12-4 ASSPRGTEAF
- TRBV19 ASSSPPEQGKAF
- TRBV24-1 ATSDLLRTDTQY
once TRBV7-9 ASSGGTGGLLSTEAF
- TRBV19 ASSIVGGNTEAF
- TRBV11-1 ASSSRRTEETQY
- TRBV2 ASSERSPGELF
- TRBV6-5 ASSYGLAGYNEQF
- TRBV5-1 ATRSYGGSYEQY
- TRBV18 ASSSTSGQWEKLF
- TRBV5-1 ASSPDGEFGYEQY
once TRBV5-4 ASASGTVSTEAF
- TRBV29-1 SVVGSGLYNEQF
- TRBV5-5 ASSLAVTSSYEQY
- TRBV30 AWRGTGPREQY
- TRBV12-5 ASGLSRVAGALNTGELF
- TRBV7-2 ASSVTSGRSHEQY
- TRBV6-5 ASRRTGGSTDTQY
- TRBV24-1 ATSDFGGGYNEQF
- TRBV30 AWRESGTANSPLH
- TRBV6-7 ASRGNGDSGGRTGLVADTIQY
- TRBV10-2 ASSSGISGETQY
- TRBV9 ASSVDAGDSYT
medium-sized TRBV7-9 ASSFGGEDYEQY
- TRBV30 AWSQLAGRQETQY
- TRBV25-1 ASRDSNTGELF
- TRBV6-6 ASSYSQGAQAF
once TRBV7-8 ASSLVLRAGNEQY
once TRBV25-1 ASSVGQLRKTQY
- TRBV27 ASSFGPPRGGEQY
- TRBV6-5 ASSYTADRSYGYT
- TRBV4-1 ASSRGSRQFFRSPLH
- TRBV13 ASSPRKGGGVDTQY
- TRBV2 ASREGAREQY
- TRBV3-1/TRBV3-2 ASSQDPRNEQF
- TRBV11-1 ASSPRTGSALGPLH
- TRBV2 ASSEGLQPQH
- TRBV30 AWSYGHQETQY
- TRBV18 ASSGGRNSNQPQH